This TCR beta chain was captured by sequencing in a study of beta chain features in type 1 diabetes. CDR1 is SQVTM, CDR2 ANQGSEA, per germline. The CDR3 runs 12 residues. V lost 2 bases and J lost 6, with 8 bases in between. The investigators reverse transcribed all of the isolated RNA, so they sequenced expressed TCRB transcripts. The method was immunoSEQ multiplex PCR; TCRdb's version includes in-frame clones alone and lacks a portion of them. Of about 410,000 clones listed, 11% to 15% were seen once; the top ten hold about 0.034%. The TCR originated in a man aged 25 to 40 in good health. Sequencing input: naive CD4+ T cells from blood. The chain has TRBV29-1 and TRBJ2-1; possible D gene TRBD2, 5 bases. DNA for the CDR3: TGCAGCGTTGAATCCGGGATCAATGAGCAGTTCTTC. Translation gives CSVESGINEQFF.